Sequencing of this T cell receptor beta chain was carried out in a study of blood T cells in healthy people across ages. Comments on this clonotype: As yet, its antigen is unknown.

Next came a second PCR, run for about 6 to 11 cycles, which used a sample-barcoded 5' primer along with a J-beta primer mix. TCRdb ran MiXCR on the 5' RACE reads and lists one entry per CDR3 protein. The sample lists 550,000 to 600,000 distinct CDR3 sequences; 25% to 30% were seen once. Trimming took off 3 bases at V and 2 bases at J, with 11 bases between the two ends. The CDR3 totals 15 residues. Looked up from germline, CDR1 is SGHAT and CDR2 is FQNNGV. General study results and limits: The diversity estimates, figures obtained from one million T cells, were considered underestimates.

The specimen sequenced was blood. This TCR derives from a woman in her 70s in good health. V gene TRBV11-2 combines with J gene TRBJ2-4, with D perhaps TRBD1 or TRBD2 (5 bases each). As DNA, the CDR3 is TGTGCCAGCAGCTTGAGGGGCGCATCCAAAAACATTCAGTACTTC. It yields the protein CASSLRGASKNIQYF.